This is a list of T cell receptor beta chains from one sample in a study of blood T cell repertoires in COVID-19. Repertoires were generated with immunoSEQ multiplex PCR, while TCRdb's copy carries only in-frame clones and drops some. The table lists roughly 500,000 clones, approximately 83% of them singletons, with 3% to 3.5% in the top ten. The sequenced material came from peripheral blood. The receptor set was obtained from a human donor in a cohort sampled during active COVID-19. Both conserved end residues are part of each CDR3. D genes are given only for firm matches. For some rows the clone size is stated as once, few or many, or as a class when expanded; others skip it.

clone_size,j_call,d_call,v_call,cdr3_aa,cdr3_nt
NA,TRBJ2-7,TRBD1,TRBV4-3,CASSQVAGGSYEQYF,TGCGCCAGCAGCCAAGTGGCAGGGGGTTCATACGAGCAGTACTTC
NA,TRBJ2-5,TRBD1,TRBV9,CASSVGQGQETQYF,TGTGCCAGCAGCGTAGGACAGGGCCAAGAGACCCAGTACTTC
NA,TRBJ2-1,TRBD2,TRBV6-1,CASSEDPGRESINEQFF,TGTGCCAGCAGTGAAGACCCCGGGCGGGAGTCGATCAATGAGCAGTTCTTC
NA,TRBJ2-1,TRBD2,TRBV7-3,CASSLAAYNEQFF,TGTGCCAGCAGTCTAGCGGCCTACAATGAGCAGTTCTTC
NA,TRBJ1-1,TRBD1,TRBV18,CASSPRPMDREAFF,TGTGCCAGCTCACCACGCCCGATGGACAGGGAAGCTTTCTTT
NA,TRBJ2-3,TRBD1,TRBV19,CASSRDRVGADTQYF,TGTGCCAGTAGTAGAGACAGGGTTGGTGCAGATACGCAGTATTTT
NA,TRBJ1-2,TRBD1,TRBV24-1,CATSDGPTGAYGYTF,TGTGCCACCAGTGATGGCCCTACAGGGGCCTATGGCTACACCTTC
NA,TRBJ1-2,TRBD1,TRBV9,CASSVATGGYGYTF,TGTGCCAGCAGCGTAGCTACAGGGGGATATGGCTACACCTTC
NA,TRBJ2-7,NA,TRBV7-2,CASKIDRSETYEQYF,TGTGCCAGCAAAATCGACAGGTCTGAAACCTACGAGCAGTACTTC
once,TRBJ1-2,TRBD1,TRBV28,CASSLLSGGRGYTF,TGTGCCAGCAGTCTTCTATCAGGGGGCCGAGGCTACACCTTC
NA,TRBJ2-7,NA,TRBV3-1/TRBV3-2,CASRMGPFSYEQYF,TGTGCCAGCAGGATGGGGCCATTTTCCTACGAGCAGTACTTC
NA,TRBJ1-1,NA,TRBV2,CASSERDMGEAFF,TGTGCCAGCAGTGAAAGGGACATGGGGGAAGCTTTCTTT
once,TRBJ2-2,NA,TRBV7-3,CASSLNPTTLNTGELFF,TGTGCCAGCAGCTTAAATCCAACTACATTGAACACCGGGGAGCTGTTTTTT
NA,TRBJ2-1,NA,TRBV4-1,CAILPKGGMNEQFF,TGCGCCATCCTGCCCAAGGGAGGAATGAATGAGCAGTTCTTC
NA,TRBJ2-2,NA,TRBV18,CASSPNGGENTGELFF,TGTGCCAGCTCACCCAACGGGGGAGAGAACACCGGGGAGCTGTTTTTT
NA,TRBJ2-1,TRBD1,TRBV7-2,CASSSRTGSSYNEQFF,TGTGCCAGCAGCTCCCGGACAGGGAGCTCCTACAATGAGCAGTTCTTC
NA,TRBJ2-1,NA,TRBV24-1,CATSAIYNEQFF,TGTGCCACCAGTGCAATCTACAATGAGCAGTTCTTC
NA,TRBJ1-2,TRBD1,TRBV6-5,CASNLRDRMDGYTF,TGTGCCAGCAACCTCCGGGACAGAATGGATGGCTACACCTTC
NA,TRBJ2-1,TRBD2,TRBV18,CASSPGTRNDNEQFF,TGTGCCAGCTCACCAGGGACTAGAAACGACAATGAGCAGTTCTTC
once,TRBJ2-1,TRBD2,TRBV19,CASRPGGLAGGDEQFF,TGTGCCAGTAGGCCCGGCGGGCTAGCGGGAGGGGATGAGCAGTTCTTC
NA,TRBJ2-2,TRBD1,TRBV5-1,CASSLDGTDTGELFF,TGCGCCAGCAGCTTGGACGGGACAGACACCGGGGAGCTGTTTTTT
NA,TRBJ2-3,TRBD2,TRBV7-9,CAFLKVSGSPSDTQYF,TGTGCCTTCCTTAAAGTCAGCGGGAGCCCTTCAGATACGCAGTATTTT
once,TRBJ1-5,NA,TRBV6-2/TRBV6-3,CASSFSTGKSYNQPQHF,TGTGCCAGCAGTTTCTCCACAGGGAAAAGTTATAATCAGCCCCAGCATTTT
once,TRBJ2-3,NA,TRBV28,CASRSRRSTDTQYF,TGTGCCAGCAGGTCCCGGAGAAGCACAGATACGCAGTATTTT
NA,TRBJ2-1,TRBD1,TRBV11-3,CASSPRDSYNEQFF,TGTGCCAGCAGCCCCCGGGACAGCTACAATGAGCAGTTCTTC
NA,TRBJ2-2,NA,TRBV4-2,CASGYGREKVGELFF,TGTGCCAGCGGCTATGGACGGGAAAAGGTCGGGGAGCTGTTTTTT
NA,TRBJ2-6,NA,TRBV7-2,CASSSRPSSGANVLTF,TGTGCCAGCAGCTCTAGACCGAGCTCTGGGGCCAACGTCCTGACTTTC
NA,TRBJ2-5,TRBD1,TRBV5-5,CASSDDRAVETQYF,TGTGCCAGCAGCGACGACAGGGCTGTGGAGACCCAGTACTTC
NA,TRBJ2-5,NA,TRBV7-2,CASSPARGSETQYF,TGTGCCAGCAGCCCAGCTCGGGGGAGCGAGACCCAGTACTTC
NA,TRBJ1-4,NA,TRBV5-3,CARSAGYRRGKEKLFF,TGTGCCAGAAGCGCGGGCTACAGGCGCGGGAAAGAAAAACTGTTTTTT
NA,TRBJ1-6,NA,TRBV10-3,CAGGRGADSPLHF,TGTGCCGGAGGGAGGGGAGCTGACTCACCCCTCCACTTT